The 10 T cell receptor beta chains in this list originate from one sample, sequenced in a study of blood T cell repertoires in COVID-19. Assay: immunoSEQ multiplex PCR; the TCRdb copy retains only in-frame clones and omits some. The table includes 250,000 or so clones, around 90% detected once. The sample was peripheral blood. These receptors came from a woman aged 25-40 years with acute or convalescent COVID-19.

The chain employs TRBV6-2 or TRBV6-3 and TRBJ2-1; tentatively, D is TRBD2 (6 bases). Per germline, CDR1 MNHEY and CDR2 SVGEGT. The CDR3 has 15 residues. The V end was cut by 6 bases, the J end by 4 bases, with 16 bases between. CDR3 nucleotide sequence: TGTGCCAGCAGCACAGGACTACGGGCGTACAATGAGCAGTTCTTC. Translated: CASSTGLRAYNEQFF.

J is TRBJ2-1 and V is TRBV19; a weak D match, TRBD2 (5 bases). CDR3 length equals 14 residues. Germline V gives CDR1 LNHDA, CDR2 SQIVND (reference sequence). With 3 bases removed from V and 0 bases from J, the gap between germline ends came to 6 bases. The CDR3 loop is CASSMGSSYNEQFF. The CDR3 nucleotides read TGTGCCAGTAGTATGGGGAGCTCCTACAATGAGCAGTTCTTC.

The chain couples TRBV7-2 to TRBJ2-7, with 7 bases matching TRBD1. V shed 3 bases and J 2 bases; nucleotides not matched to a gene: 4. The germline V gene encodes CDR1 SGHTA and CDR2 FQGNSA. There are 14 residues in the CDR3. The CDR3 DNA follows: TGTGCCAGCAGCTTCGGGACAGCCCCCTACGAGCAGTACTTC. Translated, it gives CASSFGTAPYEQYF. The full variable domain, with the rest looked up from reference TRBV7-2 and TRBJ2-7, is GAGVSQSPSNKVTEKGKDVELRCDPISGHTALYWYRQSLGQGLEFLIYFQGNSAPDKSGLPSDRFSAERTGGSVSTLTIQRTQQEDSAVYLCASSFGTAPYEQYFGPGTRLTVT.

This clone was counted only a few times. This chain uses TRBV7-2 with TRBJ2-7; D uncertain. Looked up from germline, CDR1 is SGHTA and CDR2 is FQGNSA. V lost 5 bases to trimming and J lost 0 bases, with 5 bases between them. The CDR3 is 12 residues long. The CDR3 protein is CASSPSSYEQYF. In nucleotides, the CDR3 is TGTGCCAGCAGCCCCAGCTCCTACGAGCAGTACTTC.

Here the CDR3 reads CASSQSVTSAGVGEQYF. The CDR3 bases are TGCGCCAGCAGCCAGTCAGTGACCTCAGCGGGAGTGGGCGAGCAGTACTTC. V is TRBV4-1 and J is TRBJ2-7, with TRBD2 matching 8 bases. The CDR3 contains 17 residues. Germline CDR1 reads MGHRA; CDR2 reads YSYEKL. J lost 6 bases, V lost 3 bases, and 16 bases had no gene match.

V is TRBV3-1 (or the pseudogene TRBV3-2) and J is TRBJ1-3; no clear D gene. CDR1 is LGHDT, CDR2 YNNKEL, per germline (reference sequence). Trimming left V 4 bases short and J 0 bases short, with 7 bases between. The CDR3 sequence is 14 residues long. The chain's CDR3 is CASSLKSSGNTIYF. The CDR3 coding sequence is TGTGCCAGCAGCCTAAAGAGCTCTGGAAACACCATATATTTT.

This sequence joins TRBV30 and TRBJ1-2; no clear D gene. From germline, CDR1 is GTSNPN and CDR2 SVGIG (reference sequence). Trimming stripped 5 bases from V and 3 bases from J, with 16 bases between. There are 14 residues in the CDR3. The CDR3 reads CAWEPGAGDYGYTF. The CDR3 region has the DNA TGTGCCTGGGAACCGGGAGCTGGGGACTATGGCTACACCTTC.

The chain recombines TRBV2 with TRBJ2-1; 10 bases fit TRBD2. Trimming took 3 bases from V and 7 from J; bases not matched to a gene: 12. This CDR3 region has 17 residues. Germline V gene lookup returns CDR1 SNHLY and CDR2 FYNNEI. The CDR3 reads CASSDDLAGTSANEQFF. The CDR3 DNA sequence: TGTGCCAGCAGTGACGACTTAGCCGGGACTAGCGCTAATGAGCAGTTCTTC.

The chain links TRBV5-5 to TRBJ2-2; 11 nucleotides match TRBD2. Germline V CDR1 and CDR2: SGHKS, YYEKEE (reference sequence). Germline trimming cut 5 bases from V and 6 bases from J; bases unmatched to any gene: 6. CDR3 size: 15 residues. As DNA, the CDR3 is TGTGCCAGCAGACTAGCGGGAGTTCAGCCCGGGGAGCTGTTTTTT. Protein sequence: CASRLAGVQPGELFF.

CDR3 loop: CASSLSPWGLAYEQYF. CDR3 coding DNA: TGTGCCAGCAGTTTATCTCCCTGGGGACTAGCCTACGAGCAGTACTTC. V and J are TRBV27 and TRBJ2-7; TRBD2 matches at 8 bases. In germline, CDR1 is MNHEY, CDR2 SMNVEV (reference sequence). This CDR3 is built from 16 residues. The junction had 6 bases not matched to a gene; V was cut back by 0 bases and J by 2 bases.